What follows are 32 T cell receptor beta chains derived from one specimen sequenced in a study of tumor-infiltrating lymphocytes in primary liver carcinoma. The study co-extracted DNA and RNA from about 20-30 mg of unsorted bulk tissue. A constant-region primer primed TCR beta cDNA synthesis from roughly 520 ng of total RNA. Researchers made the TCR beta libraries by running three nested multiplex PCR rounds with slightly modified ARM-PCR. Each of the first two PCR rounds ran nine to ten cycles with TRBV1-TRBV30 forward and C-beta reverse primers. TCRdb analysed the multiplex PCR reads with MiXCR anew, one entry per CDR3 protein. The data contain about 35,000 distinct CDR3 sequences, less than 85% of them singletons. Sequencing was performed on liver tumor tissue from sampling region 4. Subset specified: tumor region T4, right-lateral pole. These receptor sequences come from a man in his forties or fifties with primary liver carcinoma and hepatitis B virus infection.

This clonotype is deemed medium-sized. CDR3 nucleotide sequence: TGTGCCAGCAGCCATCAGGGCAGGCAGTACTTC. Protein sequence: CASSHQGRQYF. This rearrangement joins TRBV4-2 to TRBJ2-7, with D possibly TRBD1 on 5 matching bases. The V and J ends lost 3 bases and 9 bases respectively, with 9 bases between them. The CDR3 runs to 11 residues. Germline V lookup: CDR1 LGHNA, CDR2 YNFKEQ.

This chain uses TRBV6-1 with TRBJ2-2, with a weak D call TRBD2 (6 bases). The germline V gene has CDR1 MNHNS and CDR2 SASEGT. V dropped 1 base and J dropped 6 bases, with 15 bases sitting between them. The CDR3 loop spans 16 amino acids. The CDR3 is CASSEVSTSLAGELFF. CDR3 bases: TGTGCCAGCAGTGAAGTCTCCACTAGCTTAGCCGGGGAGCTGTTTTTT.

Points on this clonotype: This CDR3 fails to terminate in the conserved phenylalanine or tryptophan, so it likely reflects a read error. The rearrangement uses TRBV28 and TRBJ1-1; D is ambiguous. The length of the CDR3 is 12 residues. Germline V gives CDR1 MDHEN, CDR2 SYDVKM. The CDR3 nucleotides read TGTGTCAGCAGTTTAGGAGGGAGTGGAGCTTTCCTT. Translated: CVSSLGGSGAFL.

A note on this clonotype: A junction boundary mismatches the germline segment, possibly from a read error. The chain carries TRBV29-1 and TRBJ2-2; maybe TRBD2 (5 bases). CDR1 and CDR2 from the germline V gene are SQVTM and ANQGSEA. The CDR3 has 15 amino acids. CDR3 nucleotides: TGCAGCGTTGGGAGTAGCACGGCAAACACCGGGGAGCTGCTTTTT. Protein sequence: CSVGSSTANTGELLF.

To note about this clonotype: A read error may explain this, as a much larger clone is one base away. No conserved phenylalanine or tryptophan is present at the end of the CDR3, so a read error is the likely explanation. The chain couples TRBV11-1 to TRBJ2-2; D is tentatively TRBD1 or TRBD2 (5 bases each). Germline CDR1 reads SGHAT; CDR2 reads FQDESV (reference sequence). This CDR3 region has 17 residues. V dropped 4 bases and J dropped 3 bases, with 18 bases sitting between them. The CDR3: CASSSLGRRGDTGELFL. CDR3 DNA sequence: TGTGCCAGCAGCTCATTGGGACGGCGAGGCGACACCGGGGAGCTGTTTTTA.

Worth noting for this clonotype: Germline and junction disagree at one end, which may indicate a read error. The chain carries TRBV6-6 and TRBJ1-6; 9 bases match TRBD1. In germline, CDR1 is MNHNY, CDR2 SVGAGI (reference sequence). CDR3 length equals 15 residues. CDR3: CVSSLGTGRNSPLRF. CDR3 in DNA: TGTGTCAGCAGCCTCGGGACAGGGCGCAATTCACCCCTCCGCTTT.

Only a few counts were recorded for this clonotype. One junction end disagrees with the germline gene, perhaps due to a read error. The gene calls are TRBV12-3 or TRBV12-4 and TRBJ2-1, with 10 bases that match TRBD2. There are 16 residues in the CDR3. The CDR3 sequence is CTSNLYVLAGDNEQFF. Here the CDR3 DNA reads TGTACCAGCAATTTATATGTGCTAGCGGGGGACAATGAGCAGTTCTTC.

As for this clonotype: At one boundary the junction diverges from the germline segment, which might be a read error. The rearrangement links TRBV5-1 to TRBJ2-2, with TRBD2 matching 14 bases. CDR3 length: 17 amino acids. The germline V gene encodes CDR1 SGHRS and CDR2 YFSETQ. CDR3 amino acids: CGSSLGLAGGNTGELFF. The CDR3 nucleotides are TGCGGCAGCAGCCTTGGACTAGCGGGAGGGAACACCGGGGAGCTGTTTTTT.

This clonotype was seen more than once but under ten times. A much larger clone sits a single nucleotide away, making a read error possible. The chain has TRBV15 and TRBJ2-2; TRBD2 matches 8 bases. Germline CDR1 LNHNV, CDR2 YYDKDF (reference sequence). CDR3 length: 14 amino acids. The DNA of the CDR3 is TGTGCCACCAGCAGGACTAGCGACACCAGGGAGCTGTTTTTT. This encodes CATSRTSDTRELFF. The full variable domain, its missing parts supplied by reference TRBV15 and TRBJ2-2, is DAMVIQNPRYQVTQFGKPVTLSCSQTLNHNVMYWYQQKSSQAPKLLFHYYDKDFNNEADTPDNFQSRRPNTSFCFLDIRSPGLGDTAMYLCATSRTSDTRELFFGEGSRLTVL.

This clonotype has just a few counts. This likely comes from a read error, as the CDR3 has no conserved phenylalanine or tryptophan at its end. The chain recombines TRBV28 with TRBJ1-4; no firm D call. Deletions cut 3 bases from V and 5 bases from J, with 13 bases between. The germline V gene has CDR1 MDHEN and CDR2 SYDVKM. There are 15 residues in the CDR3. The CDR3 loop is CASSFTTALNEKLFS. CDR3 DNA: TGTGCCAGCAGTTTCACCACGGCTCTGAATGAAAAACTGTTTTCT.

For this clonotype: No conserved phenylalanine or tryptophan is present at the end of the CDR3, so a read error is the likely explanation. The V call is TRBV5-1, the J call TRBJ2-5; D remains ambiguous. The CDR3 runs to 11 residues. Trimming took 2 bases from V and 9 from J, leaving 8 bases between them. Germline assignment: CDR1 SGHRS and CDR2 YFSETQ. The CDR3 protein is CASSFDKAQYL. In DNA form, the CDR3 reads TGCGCCAGCAGCTTCGACAAGGCCCAGTACTTA.

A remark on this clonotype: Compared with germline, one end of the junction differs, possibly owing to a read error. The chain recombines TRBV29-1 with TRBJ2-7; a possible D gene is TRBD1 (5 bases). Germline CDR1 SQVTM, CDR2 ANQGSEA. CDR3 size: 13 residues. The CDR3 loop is CSFVQDNSHEQHF. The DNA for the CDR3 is TGCAGCTTCGTACAGGATAACAGCCACGAGCAGCACTTC.

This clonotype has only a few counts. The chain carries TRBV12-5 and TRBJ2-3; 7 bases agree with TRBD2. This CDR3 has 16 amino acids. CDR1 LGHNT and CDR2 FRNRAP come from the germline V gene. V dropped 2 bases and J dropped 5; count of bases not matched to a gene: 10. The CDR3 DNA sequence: TGTGCTAGTGGTTTGTTACATGGCGGGAGAAGAGATACGCAGTATTTT. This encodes CASGLLHGGRRDTQYF.

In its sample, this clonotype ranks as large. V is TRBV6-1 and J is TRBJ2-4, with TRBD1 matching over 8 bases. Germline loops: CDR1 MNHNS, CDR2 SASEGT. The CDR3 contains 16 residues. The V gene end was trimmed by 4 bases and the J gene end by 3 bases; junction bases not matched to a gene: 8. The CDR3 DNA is TGTGCCAGCAGTGCCACAGGGGGGTTCGGCAAAAACATTCAGTACTTC. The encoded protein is CASSATGGFGKNIQYF.

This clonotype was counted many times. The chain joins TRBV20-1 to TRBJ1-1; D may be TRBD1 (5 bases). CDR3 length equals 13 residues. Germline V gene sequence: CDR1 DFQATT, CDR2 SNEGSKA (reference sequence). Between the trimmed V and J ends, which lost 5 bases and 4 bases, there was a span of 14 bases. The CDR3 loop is CSARGVRGTEAFF. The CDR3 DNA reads TGCAGTGCTCGAGGGGTAAGGGGCACTGAAGCTTTCTTT.

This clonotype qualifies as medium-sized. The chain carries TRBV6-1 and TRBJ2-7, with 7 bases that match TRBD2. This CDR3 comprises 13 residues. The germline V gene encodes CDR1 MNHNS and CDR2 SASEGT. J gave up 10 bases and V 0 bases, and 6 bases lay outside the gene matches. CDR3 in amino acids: CASSEARLAVQYF. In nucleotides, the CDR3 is TGTGCCAGCAGTGAAGCGCGGCTAGCGGTCCAGTACTTC.

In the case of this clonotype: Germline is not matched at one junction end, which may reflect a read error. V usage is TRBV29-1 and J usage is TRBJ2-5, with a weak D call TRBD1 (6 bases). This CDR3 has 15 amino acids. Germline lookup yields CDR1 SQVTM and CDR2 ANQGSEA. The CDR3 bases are TGCAGCGTTGAGGTGACAGGACCTCCGAGGGAGACCGAGTACTTC. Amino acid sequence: CSVEVTGPPRETEYF.

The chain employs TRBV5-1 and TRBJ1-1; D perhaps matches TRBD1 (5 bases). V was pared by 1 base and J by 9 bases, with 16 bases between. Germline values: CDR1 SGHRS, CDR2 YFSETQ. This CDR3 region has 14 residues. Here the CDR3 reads CASSLLETDTQAFF. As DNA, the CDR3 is TGCGCCAGCAGCTTGCTCGAGACAGACACCCAAGCTTTCTTT.

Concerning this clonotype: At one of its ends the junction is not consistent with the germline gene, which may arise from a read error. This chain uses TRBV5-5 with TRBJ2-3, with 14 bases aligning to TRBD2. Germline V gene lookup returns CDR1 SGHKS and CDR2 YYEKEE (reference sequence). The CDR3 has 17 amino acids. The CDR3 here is CACSPSGTSGSGDTQYF. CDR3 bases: TGTGCCTGCAGCCCGAGCGGGACTAGCGGGAGTGGAGATACGCAGTATTTT.

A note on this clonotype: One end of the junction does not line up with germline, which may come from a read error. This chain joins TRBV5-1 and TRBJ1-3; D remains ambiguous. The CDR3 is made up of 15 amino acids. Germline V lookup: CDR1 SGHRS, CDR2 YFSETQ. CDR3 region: CVSSPPAANGNTIYF. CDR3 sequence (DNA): TGCGTCAGCAGCCCGCCGGCAGCTAACGGAAACACCATATATTTT.

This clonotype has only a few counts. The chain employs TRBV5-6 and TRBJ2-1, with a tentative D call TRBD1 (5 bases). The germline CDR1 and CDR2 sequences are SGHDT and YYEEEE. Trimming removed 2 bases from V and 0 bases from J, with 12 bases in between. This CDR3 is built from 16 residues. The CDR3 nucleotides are TGTGCCAGCAGCTTCTGGGGCGCGAGCTCCTACAATGAGCAGTTCTTC. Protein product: CASSFWGASSYNEQFF.

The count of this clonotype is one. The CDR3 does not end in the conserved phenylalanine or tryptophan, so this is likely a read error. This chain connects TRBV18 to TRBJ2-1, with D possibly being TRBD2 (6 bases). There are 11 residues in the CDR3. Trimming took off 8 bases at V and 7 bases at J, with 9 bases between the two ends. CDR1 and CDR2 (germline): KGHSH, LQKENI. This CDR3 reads CASTRENEQFL. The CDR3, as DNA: TGTGCCAGCACACGGGAGAATGAGCAGTTCTTA.

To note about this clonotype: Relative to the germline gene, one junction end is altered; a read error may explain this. The DNA for the CDR3 is TGTGCCAGCAGCCCCGGACGGGTGAACACCGGGGAGTTGTTTTTT. It specifies CASSPGRVNTGELFF. The chain combines TRBV7-9 with TRBJ2-2; D perhaps matches TRBD2 (5 bases). Germline values: CDR1 SEHNR, CDR2 FQNEAQ (reference sequence). The CDR3 length is 15 residues.

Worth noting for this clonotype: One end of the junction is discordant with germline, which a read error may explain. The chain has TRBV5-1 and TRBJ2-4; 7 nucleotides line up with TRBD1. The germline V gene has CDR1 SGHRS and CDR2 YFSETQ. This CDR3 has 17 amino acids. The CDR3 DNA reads TGCGCCAGCGGCTTGGGTGGGACAGACCTAGCCAAAAACATTCAGTACTTC. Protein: CASGLGGTDLAKNIQYF.

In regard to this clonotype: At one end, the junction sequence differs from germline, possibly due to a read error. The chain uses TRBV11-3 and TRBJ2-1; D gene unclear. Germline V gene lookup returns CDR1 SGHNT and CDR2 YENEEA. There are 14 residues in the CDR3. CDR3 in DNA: TGTGCCAGCAGCTTTGGCGTCTCGAACAATAAGCAGTTTTTC. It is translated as CASSFGVSNNKQFF.

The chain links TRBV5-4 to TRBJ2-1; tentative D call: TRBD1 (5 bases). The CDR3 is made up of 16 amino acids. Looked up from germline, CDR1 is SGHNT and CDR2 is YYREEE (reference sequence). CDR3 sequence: CVRSPGGWGYVNEQFF. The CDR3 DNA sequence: TGTGTCAGGAGCCCCGGCGGATGGGGCTATGTGAATGAGCAGTTCTTC.

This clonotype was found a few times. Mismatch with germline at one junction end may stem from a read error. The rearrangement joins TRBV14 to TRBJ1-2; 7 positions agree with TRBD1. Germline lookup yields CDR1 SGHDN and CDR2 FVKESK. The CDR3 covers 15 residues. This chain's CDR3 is CASGQVTGATYGYTF. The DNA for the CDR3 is TGTGCCAGCGGCCAAGTAACAGGGGCAACCTATGGCTACACCTTC. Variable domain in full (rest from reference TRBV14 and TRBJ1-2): EAGVTQFPSHSVIEKGQTVTLRCDPISGHDNLYWYRRVMGKEIKFLLHFVKESKQDESGMPNNRFLAERTGGTYSTLKVQPAELEDSGVYFCASGQVTGATYGYTFGSGTRLTVV.

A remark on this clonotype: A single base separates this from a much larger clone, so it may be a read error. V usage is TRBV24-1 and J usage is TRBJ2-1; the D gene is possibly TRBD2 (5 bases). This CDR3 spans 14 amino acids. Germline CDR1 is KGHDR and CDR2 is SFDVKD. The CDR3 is CASSSNGGYNDQFF. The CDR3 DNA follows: TGTGCCTCCAGTTCGAATGGAGGCTACAATGACCAGTTCTTC.

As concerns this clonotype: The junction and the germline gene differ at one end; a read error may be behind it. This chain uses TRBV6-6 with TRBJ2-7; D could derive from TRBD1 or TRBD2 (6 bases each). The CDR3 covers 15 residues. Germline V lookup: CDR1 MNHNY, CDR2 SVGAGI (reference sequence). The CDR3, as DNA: TGTTCCAGCAGTTACCCTGAAGGGGGAGGAGACGAGCAGTATTTC. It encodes CSSSYPEGGGDEQYF.

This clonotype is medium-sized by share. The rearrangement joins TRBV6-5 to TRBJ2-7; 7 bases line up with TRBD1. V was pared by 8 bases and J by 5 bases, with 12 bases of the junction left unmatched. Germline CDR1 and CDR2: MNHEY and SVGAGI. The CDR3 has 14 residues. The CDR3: CASAQWGTAHEQYF. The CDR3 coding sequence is TGTGCCAGCGCTCAATGGGGGACAGCCCACGAGCAGTACTTC.

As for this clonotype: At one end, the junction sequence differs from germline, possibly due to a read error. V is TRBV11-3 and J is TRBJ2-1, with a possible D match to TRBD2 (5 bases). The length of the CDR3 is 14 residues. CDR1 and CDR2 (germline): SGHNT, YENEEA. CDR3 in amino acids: CDSGLGVSNDEQFF. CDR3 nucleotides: TGTGACAGCGGCTTAGGCGTCTCGAACGATGAGCAGTTCTTC.

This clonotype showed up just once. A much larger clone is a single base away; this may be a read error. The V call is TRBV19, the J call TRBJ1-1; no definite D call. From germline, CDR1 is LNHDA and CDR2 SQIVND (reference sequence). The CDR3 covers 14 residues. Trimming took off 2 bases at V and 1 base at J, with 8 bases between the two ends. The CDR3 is CASSIMAANTEAFF. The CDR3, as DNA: TGTGCCAGTAGTATAATGGCGGCGAACACTGAAGCTTTCTTT.